One sample yielded the 17 T cell receptor beta chains listed below, sequenced in a study of T cells in pancreatic ductal adenocarcinoma. Assay: immunoSEQ multiplex PCR; the TCRdb copy retains only in-frame clones and omits some. The sample includes more than 25,000 clones, around nine tenths of them seen just once. Selected pancreatic ductal adenocarcinoma patients had undergone surgery without neoadjuvant therapy. What was sequenced was PBMCs. These receptors came from a human donor with pancreatic ductal adenocarcinoma.

The chain couples TRBV18 to TRBJ1-1; 9 bases fit TRBD1. Trimming removed 6 bases from V and 4 bases from J; junction bases left unmatched: 6. Germline CDR1 and CDR2: KGHSH and LQKENI. This CDR3 has 14 amino acids. CDR3 amino acids: CASSLSTGGTEAFF. CDR3 sequence (DNA): TGTGCCAGCTCGCTCTCGACAGGGGGCACTGAAGCTTTCTTT.

The table lists this clone with a count of one. The chain carries TRBV2 and TRBJ1-5; D not certain. Per germline, CDR1 SNHLY and CDR2 FYNNEI. The CDR3 loop spans 14 amino acids. Trimming left V 4 bases short and J 3 bases short, with 10 bases between. CDR3 sequence: CASSVEGYNQPQHF. For the CDR3, the DNA is TGTGCCAGCAGTGTTGAAGGATACAATCAGCCCCAGCATTTT.

The genes are TRBV27 and TRBJ2-1; 10 bases match TRBD2. V lost 10 bases, J lost 1 base, and 4 bases stayed unmatched. The CDR3 runs to 14 residues. Germline CDR1 and CDR2: MNHEY and SMNVEV (reference sequence). CDR3 region: CATKLAGSYNEQFF. CDR3 bases: TGTGCCACGAAACTAGCGGGGTCCTACAATGAGCAGTTCTTC.

The chain employs TRBV6-1 and TRBJ1-2; D not resolved. The CDR3 sequence is 16 residues long. Trimming left V 6 bases short and J 2 bases short, with 19 bases between. Germline CDR1 reads MNHNS; CDR2 reads SASEGT. CDR3 region: CASRETLYAMNYGYTF. The CDR3 nucleotides are TGTGCCAGCAGAGAAACCCTCTACGCTATGAACTATGGCTACACCTTC.

The V and J genes are TRBV18 and TRBJ2-3, with 8 bases matching TRBD2. The CDR3 is made up of 15 amino acids. Germline V gene sequence: CDR1 KGHSH, CDR2 LQKENI. V was pared by 5 bases and J by 5 bases, with 9 bases of the junction left unmatched. Here the CDR3 reads CASSTRAGGRDTQYF. The DNA for the CDR3 is TGTGCCAGCTCAACCAGGGCGGGAGGAAGAGATACGCAGTATTTT.

V and J are TRBV2 and TRBJ1-5; perhaps TRBD1 as D (6 bases). From germline, CDR1 is SNHLY and CDR2 FYNNEI. Trimming took 0 bases from V and 7 from J, leaving 13 bases between them. The CDR3 sequence is 15 residues long. CDR3 in DNA: TGTGCCAGCAGTGAAGCGCACGGGGGCAGCCAGCCCCAGCATTTT. It is translated as CASSEAHGGSQPQHF. The variable domain in full, with the rest retrieved from reference TRBV2 and TRBJ1-5, is EPEVTQTPSHQVTQMGQEVILRCVPISNHLYFYWYRQILGQKVEFLVSFYNNEISEKSEIFDDQFSVERPDGSNFTLKIRSTKLEDSAMYFCASSEAHGGSQPQHFGDGTRLSIL.

The V gene is TRBV6-5, the J gene TRBJ1-5; D might be TRBD1 (6 bases). The CDR3 is made up of 14 amino acids. Germline loops: CDR1 MNHEY, CDR2 SVGAGI. With 5 bases removed from V and 3 bases from J, the gap between germline ends came to 11 bases. The CDR3 DNA reads as TGTGCCAGCAGTCCCGACAGGATCAATCAGCCCCAGCATTTT. This codes for CASSPDRINQPQHF.

The V call is TRBV10-3, the J call TRBJ2-3; TRBD1 aligns across 9 bases. Germline V gene data show CDR1 as ENHRY and CDR2 as SYGVKD. Trimming at V came to 2 bases and at J to 4 bases, leaving 4 bases not matched to a gene. The CDR3 has 15 amino acids. The CDR3 is CAISEGDRDADTQYF. As DNA, the CDR3 is TGTGCCATCAGTGAGGGGGACAGGGATGCAGATACGCAGTATTTT.

The chain employs TRBV5-1 and TRBJ1-1; D unresolved. V lost 0 bases, J lost 1 base, and 10 bases lay in between. The CDR3 runs 15 residues. Germline lookup yields CDR1 SGHRS and CDR2 YFSETQ. CDR3 coding DNA: TGCGCCAGCAGCTTGGACGGTTCGGGGAACACTGAAGCTTTCTTT. It specifies CASSLDGSGNTEAFF.

This clone came up once. This chain links TRBV7-9 with TRBJ1-5, with D unresolved. The CDR3 contains 15 residues. The germline V and J ends were trimmed by 4 bases and 9 bases, with 19 bases remaining between them. Germline CDR1 SEHNR, CDR2 FQNEAQ (reference sequence). CDR3 nucleotide sequence: TGTGCCAGCAGCTCCAGTGGGGAGGGAGGGAGGCCCCAGCATTTT. Translated: CASSSSGEGGRPQHF.

This chain connects TRBV11-3 to TRBJ2-3, with D perhaps matching TRBD1 (6 bases). Trimming cost V 10 bases and J 0 bases, with 20 bases left between them. This CDR3 has 16 amino acids. Germline V CDR1 and CDR2: SGHNT, YENEEA. The CDR3 DNA sequence: TGTGCCACCACGAATATGAGGACAGTAAGCACAGATACGCAGTATTTT. Translated, it gives CATTNMRTVSTDTQYF.

V and J are TRBV7-9 and TRBJ2-7; tentatively, D is TRBD1 or TRBD2 (5 bases each). Deletions cut 7 bases from V and 4 bases from J, with 11 bases between. Germline loops: CDR1 SEHNR, CDR2 FQNEAQ (reference sequence). This CDR3 region has 12 residues. In DNA, the CDR3 is TGTGCCAGCAACCATGAGGGGTACGAGCAGTACTTC. This sequence encodes CASNHEGYEQYF.

The chain joins TRBV7-3 to TRBJ2-7; tentatively, D is TRBD1 (5 bases). The CDR3 is 15 amino acids. The germline V gene has CDR1 SGHTA and CDR2 FQGTGA. Trimming took off 2 bases at V and 5 bases at J, with 16 bases between the two ends. The CDR3 loop reads CASSLGARSTHEQYF. The CDR3 DNA reads TGTGCCAGCAGCTTAGGGGCTAGAAGTACACACGAGCAGTACTTC.

This clone appeared a single time. J is TRBJ1-1 and V is TRBV2; D unresolved. The V end was cut by 6 bases, the J end by 0 bases, with 17 bases between. The CDR3 has 16 residues. Germline V gene sequence: CDR1 SNHLY, CDR2 FYNNEI. CDR3 in amino acids: CASRKEAGFLNTEAFF. Here the CDR3 DNA reads TGTGCCAGCAGGAAGGAAGCCGGTTTTTTGAACACTGAAGCTTTCTTT.

This clone was seen once. The chain employs TRBV7-2 and TRBJ1-4, with D maybe TRBD1 (5 bases). Trimming cost V 5 bases and J 7 bases, with 20 bases left between them. The CDR3 is 16 residues long. Germline V gene lookup returns CDR1 SGHTA and CDR2 FQGNSA. The CDR3 sequence is CASSPGSNPGGEKLFF. CDR3 bases: TGTGCCAGCAGCCCCGGAAGTAACCCGGGGGGTGAAAAACTGTTTTTT.

The chain combines TRBV30 with TRBJ1-2, with 9 bases that match TRBD1. V lost 1 base, J lost 6 bases, and 9 bases stayed unmatched. The CDR3 is made up of 15 amino acids. The germline CDR1 and CDR2 sequences are GTSNPN and SVGIG (reference sequence). This CDR3 reads CAWSARTGVFHGYTF. CDR3 bases: TGTGCCTGGAGTGCCCGGACAGGGGTGTTTCATGGCTACACCTTC.

The chain carries TRBV7-3 and TRBJ2-5; D is uncertain. The CDR3 runs 17 residues. Germline V gene lookup returns CDR1 SGHTA and CDR2 FQGTGA. V was clipped by 1 base and J by 2 bases, with 17 bases between them. CDR3: CASSLKVGVGRQETQYF. The CDR3 coding sequence is TGTGCCAGCAGCTTAAAGGTTGGGGTTGGGCGGCAAGAGACCCAGTACTTC. Filled out from reference TRBV7-3 and TRBJ2-5, the complete variable domain reads GAGVSQTPSNKVTEKGKYVELRCDPISGHTALYWYRQSLGQGPEFLIYFQGTGAADDSGLPNDRFFAVRPEGSVSTLKIQRTERGDSAVYLCASSLKVGVGRQETQYFGPGTRLLVL.